The clone carrying this T cell receptor beta chain is a singleton in its sample. The sample originates from a study of control samples from healthy donors and cancer patients. Trimming removed 0 bases at V and 8 bases at J, with 9 bases between. The germline V gene has CDR1 SGHDT and CDR2 YYEEEE. The CDR3 has 13 residues. Some clones are missing from TCRdb's copy, which holds only in-frame ones; the method was immunoSEQ multiplex PCR. Of about 48,000 clones detected, roughly 93% appear once; the ten largest clones hold around 20%. The sequenced sample was PBMCs. The J gene is TRBJ1-5, the V gene TRBV5-6; no reliable D call. The sequence derives from a woman in her forties or fifties with head and neck cancer. CDR3: CASSLGPEKPQHF. The CDR3 DNA sequence: TGTGCCAGCAGCTTGGGACCTGAAAAGCCCCAGCATTTT.